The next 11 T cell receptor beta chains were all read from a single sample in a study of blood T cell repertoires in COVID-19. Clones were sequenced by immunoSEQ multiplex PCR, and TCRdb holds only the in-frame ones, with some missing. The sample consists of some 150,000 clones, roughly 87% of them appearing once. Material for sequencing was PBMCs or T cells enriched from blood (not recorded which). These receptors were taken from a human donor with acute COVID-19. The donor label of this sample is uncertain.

CDR3 loop: CASRAAGAQETQYF. CDR3 DNA: TGTGCCAGCAGAGCCGCGGGGGCTCAAGAGACCCAGTACTTC. The gene calls are TRBV7-9 and TRBJ2-5; tentative D call: TRBD2 (7 bases). V lost 6 bases, J lost 2 bases, and 13 bases lay in between. The CDR3 is 14 residues long. Germline lookup yields CDR1 SEHNR and CDR2 FQNEAQ (reference sequence).

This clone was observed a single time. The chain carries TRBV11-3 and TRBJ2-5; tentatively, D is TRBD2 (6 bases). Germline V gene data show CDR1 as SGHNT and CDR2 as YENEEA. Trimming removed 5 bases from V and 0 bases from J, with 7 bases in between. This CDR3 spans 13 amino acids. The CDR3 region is CASSRGYQETQYF. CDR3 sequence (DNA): TGTGCCAGCAGCCGGGGGTACCAAGAGACCCAGTACTTC. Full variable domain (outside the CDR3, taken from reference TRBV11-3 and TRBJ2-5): EAGVVQSPRYKIIEKKQPVAFWCNPISGHNTLYWYLQNLGQGPELLIRYENEEAVDDSQLPKDRFSAERLKGVDSTLKIQPAELGDSAVYLCASSRGYQETQYFGPGTRLLVL.

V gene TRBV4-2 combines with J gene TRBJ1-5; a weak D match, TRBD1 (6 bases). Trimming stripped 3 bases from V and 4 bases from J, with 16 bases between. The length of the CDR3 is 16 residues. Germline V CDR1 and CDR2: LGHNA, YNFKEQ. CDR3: CASSQASGGRNQPQHF. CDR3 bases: TGTGCCAGCAGCCAGGCCAGCGGGGGCCGAAATCAGCCCCAGCATTTT.

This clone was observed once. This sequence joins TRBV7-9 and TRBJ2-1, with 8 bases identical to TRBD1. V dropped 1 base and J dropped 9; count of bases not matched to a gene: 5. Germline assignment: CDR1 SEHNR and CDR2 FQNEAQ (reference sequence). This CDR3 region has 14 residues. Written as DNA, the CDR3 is TGTGCCAGCAGCTTAGGGTCAGGGGGCGGTGAGCAGTTCTTC. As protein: CASSLGSGGGEQFF.

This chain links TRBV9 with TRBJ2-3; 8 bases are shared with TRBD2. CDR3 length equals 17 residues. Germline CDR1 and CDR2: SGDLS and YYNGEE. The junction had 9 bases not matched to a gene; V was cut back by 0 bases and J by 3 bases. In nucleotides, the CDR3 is TGTGCCAGCAGCGTAGCCCAAGGCGGGGGGACAACAGATACGCAGTATTTT. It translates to CASSVAQGGGTTDTQYF.

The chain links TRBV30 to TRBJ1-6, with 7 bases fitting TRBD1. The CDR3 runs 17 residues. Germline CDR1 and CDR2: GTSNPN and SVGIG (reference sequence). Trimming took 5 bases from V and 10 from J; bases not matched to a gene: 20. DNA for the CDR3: TGTGCCTGGGAGAGACAGGGTCTGGGGTCCCTAGACTCACCCCTCCACTTT. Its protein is CAWERQGLGSLDSPLHF. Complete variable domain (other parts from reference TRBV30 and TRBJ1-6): SQTIHQWPATLVQPVGSPLSLECTVEGTSNPNLYWYRQAAGRGLQLLFYSVGIGQISSEVPQNLSASRPQDRQFILSSKKLLLSDSGFYLCAWERQGLGSLDSPLHFGNGTRLTVT.

The CDR3 here is CASSQETSSGGVNEQYF. In DNA, the CDR3 is TGTGCCAGCAGCCAAGAGACGTCCAGCGGGGGGGTTAACGAGCAGTACTTC. This chain links TRBV4-2 with TRBJ2-7; the match to TRBD2 covers 10 bases. The J segment lost 5 bases and the V segment lost 0 bases, leaving 10 bases of the junction unmatched. There are 17 residues in the CDR3. Per germline, CDR1 LGHNA and CDR2 YNFKEQ.

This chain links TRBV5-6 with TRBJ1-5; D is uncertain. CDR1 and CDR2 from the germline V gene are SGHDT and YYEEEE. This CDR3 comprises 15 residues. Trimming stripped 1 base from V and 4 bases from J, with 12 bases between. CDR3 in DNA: TGTGCCAGCAGCTTGCAAGCGGGCAGGAATCAGCCCCAGCATTTT. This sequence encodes CASSLQAGRNQPQHF.

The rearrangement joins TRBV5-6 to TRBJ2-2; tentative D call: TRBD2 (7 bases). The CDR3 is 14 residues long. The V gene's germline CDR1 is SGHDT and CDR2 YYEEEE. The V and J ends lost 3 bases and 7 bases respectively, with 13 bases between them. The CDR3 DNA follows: TGTGCCAGCAGCTGGACAGCGGGGTTCGGGGAGCTGTTTTTT. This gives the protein CASSWTAGFGELFF.

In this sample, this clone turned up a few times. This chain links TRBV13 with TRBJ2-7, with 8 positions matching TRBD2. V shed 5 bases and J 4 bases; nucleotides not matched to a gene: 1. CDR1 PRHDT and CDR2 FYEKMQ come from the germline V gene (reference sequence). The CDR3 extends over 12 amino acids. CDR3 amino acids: CASSLAGYEQYF. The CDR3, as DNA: TGTGCCAGCAGCCTAGCGGGTTACGAGCAGTACTTC.

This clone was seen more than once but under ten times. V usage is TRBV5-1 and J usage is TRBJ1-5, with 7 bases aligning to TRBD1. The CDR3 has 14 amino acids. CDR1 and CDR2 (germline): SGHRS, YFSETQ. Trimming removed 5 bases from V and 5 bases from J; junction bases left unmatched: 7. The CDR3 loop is CASSSGDSHQPQHF. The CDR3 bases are TGCGCCAGCAGTTCGGGGGACAGCCATCAGCCCCAGCATTTT.